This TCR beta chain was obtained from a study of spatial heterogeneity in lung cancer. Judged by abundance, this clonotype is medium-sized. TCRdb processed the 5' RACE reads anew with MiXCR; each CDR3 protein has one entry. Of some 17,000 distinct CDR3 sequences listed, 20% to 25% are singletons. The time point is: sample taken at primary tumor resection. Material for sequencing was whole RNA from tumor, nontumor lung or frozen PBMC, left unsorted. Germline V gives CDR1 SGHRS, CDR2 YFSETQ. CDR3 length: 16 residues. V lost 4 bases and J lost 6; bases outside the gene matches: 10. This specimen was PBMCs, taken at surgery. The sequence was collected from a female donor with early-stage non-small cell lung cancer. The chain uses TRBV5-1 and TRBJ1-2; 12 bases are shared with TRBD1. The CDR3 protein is CASSPNPGQGADGYTF. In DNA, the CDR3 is TGCGCCAGCAGCCCTAACCCGGGACAGGGGGCTGATGGCTACACCTTC.